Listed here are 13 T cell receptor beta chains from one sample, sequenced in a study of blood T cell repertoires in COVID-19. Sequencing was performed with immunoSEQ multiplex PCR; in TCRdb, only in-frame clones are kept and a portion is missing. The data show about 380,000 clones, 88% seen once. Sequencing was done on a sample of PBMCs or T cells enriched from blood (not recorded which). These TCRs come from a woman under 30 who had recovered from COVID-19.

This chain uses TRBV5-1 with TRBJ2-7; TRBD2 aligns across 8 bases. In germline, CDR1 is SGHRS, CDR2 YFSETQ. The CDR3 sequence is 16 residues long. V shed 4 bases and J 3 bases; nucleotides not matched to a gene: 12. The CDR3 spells CASSLFPGGPHYEQYF. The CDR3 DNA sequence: TGCGCCAGCAGCCTATTCCCGGGGGGGCCCCACTACGAGCAGTACTTC.

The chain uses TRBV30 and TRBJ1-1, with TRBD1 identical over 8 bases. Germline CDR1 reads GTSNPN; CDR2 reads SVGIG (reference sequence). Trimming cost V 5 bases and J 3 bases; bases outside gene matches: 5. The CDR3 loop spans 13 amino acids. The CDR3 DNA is TGTGCCTGGGGGACAGGTGCTTACACTGAAGCTTTCTTT. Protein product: CAWGTGAYTEAFF.

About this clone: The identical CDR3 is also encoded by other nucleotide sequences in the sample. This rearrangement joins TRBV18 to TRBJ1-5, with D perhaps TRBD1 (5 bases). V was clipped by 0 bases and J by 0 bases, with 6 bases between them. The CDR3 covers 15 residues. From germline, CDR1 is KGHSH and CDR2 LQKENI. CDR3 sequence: CASSPPGGSNQPQHF. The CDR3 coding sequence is TGTGCCAGCTCACCACCGGGGGGTAGCAATCAGCCCCAGCATTTT.

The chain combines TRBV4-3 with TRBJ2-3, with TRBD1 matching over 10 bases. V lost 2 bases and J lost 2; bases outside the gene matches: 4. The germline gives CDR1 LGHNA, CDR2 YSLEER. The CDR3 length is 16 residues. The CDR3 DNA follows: TGCGCCAGCAGCCAAATGGACAGGGGGTTCACAGATACGCAGTATTTT. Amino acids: CASSQMDRGFTDTQYF.

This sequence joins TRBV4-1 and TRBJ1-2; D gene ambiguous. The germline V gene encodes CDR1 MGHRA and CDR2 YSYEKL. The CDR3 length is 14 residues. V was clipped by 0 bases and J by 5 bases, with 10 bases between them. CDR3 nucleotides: TGCGCCAGCAGCCAAGATGGTCGGGGATATGGCTACACCTTC. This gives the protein CASSQDGRGYGYTF.

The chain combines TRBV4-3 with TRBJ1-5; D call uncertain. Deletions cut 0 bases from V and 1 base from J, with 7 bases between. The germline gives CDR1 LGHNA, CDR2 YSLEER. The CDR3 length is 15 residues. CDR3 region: CASSQDTGSNQPQHF. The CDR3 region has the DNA TGCGCCAGCAGCCAAGATACGGGGAGCAATCAGCCCCAGCATTTT.

CDR3 sequence (DNA): TGTGCCAGCAGCCAAGACCCCGAGGTCCATTTCTTT. Translating it yields CASSQDPEVHFF. V usage is TRBV4-2 and J usage is TRBJ1-1; no clear D gene. Germline V gene sequence: CDR1 LGHNA, CDR2 YNFKEQ. There are 12 residues in the CDR3. V lost 0 bases and J lost 13, with 12 bases in between.

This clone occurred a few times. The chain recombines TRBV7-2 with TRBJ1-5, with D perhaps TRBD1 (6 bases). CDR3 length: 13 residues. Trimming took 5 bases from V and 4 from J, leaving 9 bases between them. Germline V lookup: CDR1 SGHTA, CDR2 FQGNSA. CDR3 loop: CASSQGINQPQHF. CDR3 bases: TGTGCCAGCAGCCAGGGGATAAATCAGCCCCAGCATTTT.

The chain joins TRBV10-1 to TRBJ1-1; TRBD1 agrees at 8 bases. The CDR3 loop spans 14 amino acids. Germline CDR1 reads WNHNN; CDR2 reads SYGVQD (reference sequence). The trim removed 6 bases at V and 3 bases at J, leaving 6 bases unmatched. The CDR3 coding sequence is TGCGCCAGCAGCGACAGGGGATTGGACACTGAAGCTTTCTTT. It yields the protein CASSDRGLDTEAFF.

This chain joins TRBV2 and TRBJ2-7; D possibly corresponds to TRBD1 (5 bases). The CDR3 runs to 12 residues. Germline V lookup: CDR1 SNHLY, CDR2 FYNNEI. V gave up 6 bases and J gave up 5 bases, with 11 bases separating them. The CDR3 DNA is TGTGCCAGCAGATTTCAGGGCCACGAGCAGTACTTC. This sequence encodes CASRFQGHEQYF.

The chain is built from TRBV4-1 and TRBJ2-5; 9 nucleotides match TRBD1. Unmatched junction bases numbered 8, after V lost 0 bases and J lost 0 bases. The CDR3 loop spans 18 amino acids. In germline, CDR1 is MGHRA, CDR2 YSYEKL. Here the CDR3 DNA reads TGCGCCAGCAGCCAAGAATCGGGTGACAGGGGGTACCAAGAGACCCAGTACTTC. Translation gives CASSQESGDRGYQETQYF.

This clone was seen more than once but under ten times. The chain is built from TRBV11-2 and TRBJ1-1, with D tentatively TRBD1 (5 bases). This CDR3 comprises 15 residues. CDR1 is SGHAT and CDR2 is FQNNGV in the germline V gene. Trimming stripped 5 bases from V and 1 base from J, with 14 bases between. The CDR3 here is CASSPGWGRNTEAFF. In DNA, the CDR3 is TGTGCCAGCAGCCCTGGGTGGGGCAGGAACACTGAAGCTTTCTTT.

The CDR3, as DNA: TGTGCCAGCAGCCGAGGTGGTAGTGGAGAAGCTTTCTTT. This codes for CASSRGGSGEAFF. The J gene is TRBJ1-1, the V gene TRBV6-5; no reliable D call. Trimming took off 6 bases at V and 8 bases at J, with 16 bases between the two ends. The CDR3 runs 13 residues. Looked up from germline, CDR1 is MNHEY and CDR2 is SVGAGI.